The following is a T cell receptor beta chain sequence with its context. The target antigen is unknown. The PCR was carried out with 60 Vbeta primers and 13 Jbeta primers. Method: immunoSEQ multiplex PCR; TCRdb's copy keeps in-frame clones and lacks some. Found here are tens of thousands of clones, approximately 90% of them singletons; the top ten hold approximately 2.5%. The data were obtained in a study of cytomegalovirus exposure and HLA in healthy donors. Points from the study as a whole: For most TCR beta V segments, an earlier analysis put the productive rate at about 87% or about 30% of the time. The authors enumerated over 150 TCR beta chains as linked to cytomegalovirus. Later genetic work tied a missense DCLRE1C variant to beta-chain V and J trimming.

This CDR3 has 17 amino acids. Germline lookup yields CDR1 SGDLS and CDR2 YYNGEE. V trimming: 4 bases; J trimming: 0 bases; junction bases outside the gene matches: 7. The chain links TRBV9 to TRBJ2-6, with 7 positions matching TRBD1. This sequence was found in a woman under 30 in good health and CMV-seronegative. The sample was PBMCs. CDR3 bases: TGTGCCAGCAGCTGGCCGGGACAGAGCTCTGGGGCCAACGTCCTGACTTTC. Translated: CASSWPGQSSGANVLTF.